The TCR beta chain under discussion was sequenced for a study of identical twins. A universal primer site was created by template switching, with the cDNA bearing unique molecular identifiers. Using its own MiXCR run on the 5' RACE reads, TCRdb lists one record per CDR3 protein. The sample gives nearly 650,000 distinct CDR3 sequences, less than 9% of which show up once; 1.6% is in the top ten. This clonotype has ten or more counts. Its cognate antigen is unknown. Study-wide points: Memory repertoires showed no such pattern, whereas abundant cord blood beta clonotypes carried fewer insertions. The same donors were not followed; conclusions instead depended on cross-sectional statistical analysis.

The CDR3 contains 15 residues. The germline CDR1 and CDR2 sequences are KGHSH and LQKENI. V was clipped by 2 bases and J by 0 bases, with 8 bases between them. With no exceptions, donors were healthy Caucasians. This sample also belongs to another study, concerning yellow fever vaccine responses in identical twins.

This clonotype originated in a woman aged 18 to 35 in good health. Sequenced material: PBMCs. The rearrangement joins TRBV18 to TRBJ2-4; D is ambiguous. DNA of the CDR3: TGTGCCAGCTCACCAATACAGTTAGCCAAAAACATTCAGTACTTC. Translating gives CASSPIQLAKNIQYF.